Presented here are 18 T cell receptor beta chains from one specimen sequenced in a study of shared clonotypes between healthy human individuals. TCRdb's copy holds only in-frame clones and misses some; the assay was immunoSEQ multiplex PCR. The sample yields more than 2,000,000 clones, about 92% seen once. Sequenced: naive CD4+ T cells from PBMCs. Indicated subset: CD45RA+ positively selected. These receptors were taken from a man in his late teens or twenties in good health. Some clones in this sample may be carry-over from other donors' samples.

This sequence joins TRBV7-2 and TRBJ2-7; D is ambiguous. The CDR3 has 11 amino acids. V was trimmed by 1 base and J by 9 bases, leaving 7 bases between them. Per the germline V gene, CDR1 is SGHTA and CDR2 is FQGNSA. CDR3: CASSLGMGQYF. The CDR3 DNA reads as TGTGCCAGCAGCTTAGGGATGGGGCAGTACTTC.

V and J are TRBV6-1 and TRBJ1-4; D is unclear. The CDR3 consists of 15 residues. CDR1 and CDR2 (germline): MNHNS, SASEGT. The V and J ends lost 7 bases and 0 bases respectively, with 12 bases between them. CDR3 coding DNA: TGTGCCAGCACGATTATGTATTCAACTAATGAAAAACTGTTTTTT. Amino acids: CASTIMYSTNEKLFF.

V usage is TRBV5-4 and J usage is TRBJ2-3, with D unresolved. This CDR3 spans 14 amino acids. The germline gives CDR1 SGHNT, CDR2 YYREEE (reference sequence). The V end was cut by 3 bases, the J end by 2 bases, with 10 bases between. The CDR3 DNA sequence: TGTGCCAGCAGCTCAGGCTATTCCACAGATACGCAGTATTTT. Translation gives CASSSGYSTDTQYF.

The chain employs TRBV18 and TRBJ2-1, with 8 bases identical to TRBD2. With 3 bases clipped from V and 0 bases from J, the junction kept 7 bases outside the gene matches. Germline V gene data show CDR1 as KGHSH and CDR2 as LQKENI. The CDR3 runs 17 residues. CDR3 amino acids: CASSPTTSGSSYNEQFF. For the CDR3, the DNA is TGTGCCAGCTCACCTACTACTAGCGGTAGCTCCTACAATGAGCAGTTCTTC. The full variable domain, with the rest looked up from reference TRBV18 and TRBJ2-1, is NAGVMQNPRHLVRRRGQEARLRCSPMKGHSHVYWYRQLPEEGLKFMVYLQKENIIDESGMPKERFSAEFPKEGPSILRIQQVVRGDSAAYFCASSPTTSGSSYNEQFFGPGTRLTVL.

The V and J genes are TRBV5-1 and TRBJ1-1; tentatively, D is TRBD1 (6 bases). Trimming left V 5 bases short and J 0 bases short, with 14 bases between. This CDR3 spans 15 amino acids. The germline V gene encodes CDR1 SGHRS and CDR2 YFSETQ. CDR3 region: CASRPSRGMNTEAFF. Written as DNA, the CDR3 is TGCGCCAGCAGACCCAGCAGGGGTATGAACACTGAAGCTTTCTTT.

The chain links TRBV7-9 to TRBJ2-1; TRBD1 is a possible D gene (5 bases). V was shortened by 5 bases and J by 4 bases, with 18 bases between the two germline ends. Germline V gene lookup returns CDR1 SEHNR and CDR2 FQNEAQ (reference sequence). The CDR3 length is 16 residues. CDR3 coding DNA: TGTGCCAGCAGCCACACCCCCCGGCAGGGTTACAATGAGCAGTTCTTC. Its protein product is CASSHTPRQGYNEQFF.

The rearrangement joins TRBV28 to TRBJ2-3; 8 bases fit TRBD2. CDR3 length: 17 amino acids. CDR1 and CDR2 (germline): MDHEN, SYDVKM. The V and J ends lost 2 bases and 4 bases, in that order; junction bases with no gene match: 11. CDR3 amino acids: CASSLPGLGRAPDTQYF. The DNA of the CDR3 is TGTGCCAGCAGTTTACCAGGCCTCGGGAGGGCCCCAGATACGCAGTATTTT.

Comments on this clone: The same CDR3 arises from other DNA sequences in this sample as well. The CDR3 here is CASSIAYSNQPQHF. For the CDR3, the DNA is TGTGCCAGTAGTATTGCGTATAGCAATCAGCCCCAGCATTTT. This chain connects TRBV19 to TRBJ1-5; no definite D call. The CDR3 has 14 residues. Germline V lookup: CDR1 LNHDA, CDR2 SQIVND (reference sequence). V was clipped by 3 bases and J by 0 bases, with 6 bases between them.

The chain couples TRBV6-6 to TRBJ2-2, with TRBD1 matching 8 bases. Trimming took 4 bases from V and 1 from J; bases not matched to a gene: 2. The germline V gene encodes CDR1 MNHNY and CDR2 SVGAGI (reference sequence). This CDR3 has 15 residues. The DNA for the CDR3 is TGTGCCAGCAGTTCCGGACAGGGGAACACCGGGGAGCTGTTTTTT. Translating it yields CASSSGQGNTGELFF.

The CDR3 spells CATSRDLGQRRGANVLTF. DNA for the CDR3: TGTGCCACCAGCAGAGATTTAGGGCAAAGAAGGGGGGCCAACGTCCTGACTTTC. The chain has TRBV15 and TRBJ2-6; D not certain. The germline V gene encodes CDR1 LNHNV and CDR2 YYDKDF (reference sequence). V lost 0 bases and J 4 bases, leaving 16 bases between the germline ends. The CDR3 contains 18 residues.

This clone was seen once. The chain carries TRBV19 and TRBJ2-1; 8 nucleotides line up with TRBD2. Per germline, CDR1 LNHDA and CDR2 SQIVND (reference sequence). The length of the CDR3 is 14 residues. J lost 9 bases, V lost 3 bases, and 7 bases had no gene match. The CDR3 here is CASSIHGRAAEQFF. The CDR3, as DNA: TGTGCCAGTAGTATCCACGGGAGGGCCGCTGAGCAGTTCTTC.

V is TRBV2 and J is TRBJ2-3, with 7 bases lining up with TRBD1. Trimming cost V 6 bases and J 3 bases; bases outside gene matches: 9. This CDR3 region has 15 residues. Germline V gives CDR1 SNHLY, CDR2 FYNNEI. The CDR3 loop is CASRADRASTDTQYF. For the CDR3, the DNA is TGTGCCAGCAGGGCTGACAGGGCCTCGACAGATACGCAGTATTTT.

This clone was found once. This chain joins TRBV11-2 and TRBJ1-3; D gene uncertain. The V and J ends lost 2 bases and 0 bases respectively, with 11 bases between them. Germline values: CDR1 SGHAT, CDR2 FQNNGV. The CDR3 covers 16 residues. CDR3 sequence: CASSLRGQDSGNTIYF. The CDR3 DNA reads TGTGCCAGCAGCTTACGCGGGCAGGACTCTGGAAACACCATATATTTT.

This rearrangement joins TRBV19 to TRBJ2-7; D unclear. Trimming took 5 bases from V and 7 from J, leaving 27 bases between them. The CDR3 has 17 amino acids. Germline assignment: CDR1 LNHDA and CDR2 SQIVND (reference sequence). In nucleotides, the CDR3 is TGTGCCAGTAGTGTCTCACTTTCCACACCCCTCCTCTCGGAGCAGTACTTC. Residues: CASSVSLSTPLLSEQYF.

The CDR3, as DNA: TGCGCCAGCAGCCAAGCGGGGGGTCCCGGCCCGACAATGAACACTGAAGCTTTCTTT. As protein: CASSQAGGPGPTMNTEAFF. The gene calls are TRBV4-3 and TRBJ1-1; D is possibly TRBD1 (5 bases). Looked up from germline, CDR1 is LGHNA and CDR2 is YSLEER. The CDR3 extends over 19 amino acids. V shed 1 base and J shed 0 bases, with 21 bases lying between them.

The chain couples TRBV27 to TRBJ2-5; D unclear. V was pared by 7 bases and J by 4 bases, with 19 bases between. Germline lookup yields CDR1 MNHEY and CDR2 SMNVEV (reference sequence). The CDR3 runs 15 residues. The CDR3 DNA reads TGTGCCAGCACCAAAAGTCGGGCAACGGGAGAGACCCAGTACTTC. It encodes CASTKSRATGETQYF.

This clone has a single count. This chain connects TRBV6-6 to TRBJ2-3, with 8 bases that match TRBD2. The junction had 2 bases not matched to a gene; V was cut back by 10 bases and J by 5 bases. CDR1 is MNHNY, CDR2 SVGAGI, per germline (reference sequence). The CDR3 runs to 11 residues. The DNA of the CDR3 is TGTGCCACACGGGGGGGAGATACGCAGTATTTT. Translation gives CATRGGDTQYF.

CDR3 protein: CASSLKGGWATEAFF. The CDR3 DNA is TGTGCCAGCAGTTTAAAAGGGGGGTGGGCCACTGAAGCTTTCTTT. The chain carries TRBV27 and TRBJ1-1; D is perhaps TRBD1 (6 bases). V was trimmed by 2 bases and J by 4 bases, leaving 14 bases between them. This CDR3 comprises 15 residues. Germline-derived CDR1 and CDR2 are MNHEY and SMNVEV (reference sequence).